The clone carrying this T cell receptor beta chain was seen a handful of times. What it binds is not known. V was clipped by 5 bases and J by 5 bases; unmatched bases: 7. Germline CDR1 reads MNHEY; CDR2 reads SVGAGI. The CDR3 length is 14 residues. The data belong to a study of blood T cells in healthy people across ages. Study results and caveats: Both naive CD4+ cell counts and diversity were greater in long-lived donors than in aged donors.

Combining a sample-barcoded 5' primer with a J-beta primer mix, a second PCR ran for about 7 to 11 cycles. MiXCR was run by TCRdb on the 5' RACE reads, yielding one entry per CDR3 protein. The repertoire has some 320,000 distinct CDR3 sequences, roughly 26% of them found once; the top ten carry roughly 30%. The V call is TRBV6-5, the J call TRBJ2-5; 8 nucleotides align to TRBD2. Sequenced input: blood. This clonotype was obtained from a woman aged 65 to 85 in good health. This CDR3 is CASSGTSRKETQYF. The CDR3 DNA reads TGTGCCAGCAGTGGGACTAGTCGGAAGGAGACCCAGTACTTC.